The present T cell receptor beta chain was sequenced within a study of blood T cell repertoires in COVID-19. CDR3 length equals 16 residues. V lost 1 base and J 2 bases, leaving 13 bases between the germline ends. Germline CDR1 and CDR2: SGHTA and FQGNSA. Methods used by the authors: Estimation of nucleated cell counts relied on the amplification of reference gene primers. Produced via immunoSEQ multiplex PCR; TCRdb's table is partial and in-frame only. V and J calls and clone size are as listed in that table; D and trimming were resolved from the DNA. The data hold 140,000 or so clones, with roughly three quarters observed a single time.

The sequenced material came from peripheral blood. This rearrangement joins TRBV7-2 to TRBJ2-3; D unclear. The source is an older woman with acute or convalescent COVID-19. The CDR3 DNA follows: TGTGCCAGCAGCTTAGGTGTAGACGGGTACACAGATACGCAGTATTTT. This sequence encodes CASSLGVDGYTDTQYF.